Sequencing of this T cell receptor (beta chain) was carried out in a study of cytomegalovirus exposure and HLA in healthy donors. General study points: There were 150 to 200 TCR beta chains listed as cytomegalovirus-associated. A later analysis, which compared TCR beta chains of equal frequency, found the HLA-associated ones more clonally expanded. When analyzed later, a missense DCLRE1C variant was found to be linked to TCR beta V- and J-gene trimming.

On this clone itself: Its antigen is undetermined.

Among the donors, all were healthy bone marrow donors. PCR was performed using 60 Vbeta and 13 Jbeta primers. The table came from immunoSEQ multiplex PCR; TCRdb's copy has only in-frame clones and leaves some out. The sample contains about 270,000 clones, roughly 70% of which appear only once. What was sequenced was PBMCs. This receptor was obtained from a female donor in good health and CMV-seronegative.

CDR3 sequence (DNA): TGTGCCAGCTCACCTTACCTAGCGGGGAGTTACAATGAGCAGTTCTTC. Translation gives CASSPYLAGSYNEQFF. The chain is built from TRBV18 and TRBJ2-1; 9 nucleotides agree with TRBD2. Germline CDR1 is KGHSH and CDR2 is LQKENI. V was clipped by 3 bases and J by 4 bases; unmatched bases: 7. The length of the CDR3 is 16 residues.